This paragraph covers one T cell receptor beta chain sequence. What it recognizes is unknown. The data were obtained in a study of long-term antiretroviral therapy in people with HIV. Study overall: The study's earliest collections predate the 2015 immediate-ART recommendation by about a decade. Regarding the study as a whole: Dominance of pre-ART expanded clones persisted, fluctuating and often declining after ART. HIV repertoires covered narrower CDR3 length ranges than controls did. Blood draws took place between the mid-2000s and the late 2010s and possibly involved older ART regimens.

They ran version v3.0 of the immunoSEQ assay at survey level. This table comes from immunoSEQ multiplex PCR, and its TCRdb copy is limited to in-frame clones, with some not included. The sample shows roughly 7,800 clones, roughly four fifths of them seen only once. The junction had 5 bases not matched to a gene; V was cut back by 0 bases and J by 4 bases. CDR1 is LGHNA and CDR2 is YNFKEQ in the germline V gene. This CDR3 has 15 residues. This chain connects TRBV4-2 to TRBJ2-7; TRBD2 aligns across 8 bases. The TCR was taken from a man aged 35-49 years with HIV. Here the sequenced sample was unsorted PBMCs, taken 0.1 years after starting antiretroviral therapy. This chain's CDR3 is CASSQESPGGYEQYF. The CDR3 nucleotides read TGTGCCAGCAGCCAAGAATCTCCGGGGGGGTACGAGCAGTACTTC.